This record concerns one T cell receptor (beta chain) sequence. Its specificity is unknown. The V end lost 5 bases, the J end lost 3 bases, and 11 bases lay between the germline ends. The CDR3 consists of 13 residues. Germline CDR1 SNHLY, CDR2 FYNNEI. Method: immunoSEQ multiplex PCR; TCRdb's copy keeps in-frame clones and lacks some. The sample carries approximately 26,000 clones, around four fifths recorded once. The data were taken from a study of a mutant IDH1 vaccine in newly diagnosed glioma. The wider study: Vaccination started 4-6 weeks after radiotherapy alone, or with temozolomide cycles. Patients got radiotherapy, temozolomide, or both beforehand, and most got both.

Time point here: week 5, during vaccination. Every vaccination contained 300 ug of the mutant IDH1 20-mer peptide and was paired with topical imiquimod. The rearrangement uses TRBV2 and TRBJ2-7; a possible D gene is TRBD1 (5 bases). The source was PBMCs, collected from a glioma patient whose treatment included an IDH1 peptide vaccine. The TCR sequence derives from a man aged 35-49 years with glioma. Some clones in this sample may be carry-over from other donors' samples. The CDR3 DNA reads as TGTGCCAGCAGTCTTGACAGTATCTACGAGCAGTACTTC. It is translated as CASSLDSIYEQYF.